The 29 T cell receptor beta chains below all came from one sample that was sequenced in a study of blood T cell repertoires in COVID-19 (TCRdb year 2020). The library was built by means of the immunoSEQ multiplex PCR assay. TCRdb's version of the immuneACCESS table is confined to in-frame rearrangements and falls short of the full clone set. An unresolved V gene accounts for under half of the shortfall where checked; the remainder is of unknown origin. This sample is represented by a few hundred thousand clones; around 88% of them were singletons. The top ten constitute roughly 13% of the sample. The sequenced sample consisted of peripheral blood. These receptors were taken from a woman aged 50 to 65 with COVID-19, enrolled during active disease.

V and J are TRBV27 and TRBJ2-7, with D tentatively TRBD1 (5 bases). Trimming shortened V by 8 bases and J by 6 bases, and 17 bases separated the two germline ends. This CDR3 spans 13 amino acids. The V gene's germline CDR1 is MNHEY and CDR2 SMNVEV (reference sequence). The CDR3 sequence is CASETRQGSEQYF. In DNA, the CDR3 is TGTGCCAGCGAGACCAGGCAGGGAAGCGAGCAGTACTTC.

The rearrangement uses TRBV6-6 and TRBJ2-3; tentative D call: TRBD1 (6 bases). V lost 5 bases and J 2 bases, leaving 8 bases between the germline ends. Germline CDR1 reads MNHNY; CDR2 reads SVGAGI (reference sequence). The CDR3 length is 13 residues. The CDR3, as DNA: TGTGCCAGCAGTGGACAGATCACAGATACGCAGTATTTT. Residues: CASSGQITDTQYF.

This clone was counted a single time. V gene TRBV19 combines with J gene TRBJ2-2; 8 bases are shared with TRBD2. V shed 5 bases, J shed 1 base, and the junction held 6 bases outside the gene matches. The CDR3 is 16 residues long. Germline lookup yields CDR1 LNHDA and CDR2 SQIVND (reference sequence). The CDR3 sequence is CASSSGGGLNTGELFF. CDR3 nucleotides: TGTGCCAGTAGTTCCGGCGGGGGGCTGAACACCGGGGAGCTGTTTTTT.

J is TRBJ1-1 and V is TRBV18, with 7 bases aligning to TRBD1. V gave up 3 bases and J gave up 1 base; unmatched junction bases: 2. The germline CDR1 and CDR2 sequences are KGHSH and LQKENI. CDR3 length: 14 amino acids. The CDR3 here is CASSPYRGNTEAFF. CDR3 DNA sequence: TGTGCCAGCTCACCTTACAGGGGGAACACTGAAGCTTTCTTT.

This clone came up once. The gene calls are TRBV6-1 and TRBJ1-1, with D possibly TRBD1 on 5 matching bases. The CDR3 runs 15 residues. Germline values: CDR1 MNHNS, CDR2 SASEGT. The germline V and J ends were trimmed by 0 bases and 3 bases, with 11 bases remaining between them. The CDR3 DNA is TGTGCCAGCAGTGAAGCAGTAGGGGCGGACACTGAAGCTTTCTTT. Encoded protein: CASSEAVGADTEAFF.

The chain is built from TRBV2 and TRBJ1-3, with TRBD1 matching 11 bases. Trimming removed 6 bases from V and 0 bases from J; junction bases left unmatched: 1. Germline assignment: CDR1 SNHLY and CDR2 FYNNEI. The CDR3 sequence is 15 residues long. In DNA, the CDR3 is TGTGCCAGCAGGGGACAGGGGGGCTCTGGAAACACCATATATTTT. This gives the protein CASRGQGGSGNTIYF.

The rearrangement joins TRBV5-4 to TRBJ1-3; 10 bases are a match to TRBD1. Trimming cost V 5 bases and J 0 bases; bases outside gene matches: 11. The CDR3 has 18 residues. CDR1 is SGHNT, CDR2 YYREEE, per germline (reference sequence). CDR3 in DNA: TGTGCCAGCAGTAGCAGGTGGGGACAGGGGATCTCTGGAAACACCATATATTTT. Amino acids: CASSSRWGQGISGNTIYF.

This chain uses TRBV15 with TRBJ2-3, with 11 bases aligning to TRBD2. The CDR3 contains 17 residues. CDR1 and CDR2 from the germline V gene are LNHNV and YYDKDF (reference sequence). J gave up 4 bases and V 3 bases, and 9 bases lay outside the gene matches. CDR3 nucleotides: TGTGCCACCAGCAGCCGTACCCTAGCGGGGGGCGCAGATACGCAGTATTTT. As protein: CATSSRTLAGGADTQYF. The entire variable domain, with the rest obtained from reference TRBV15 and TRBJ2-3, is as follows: DAMVIQNPRYQVTQFGKPVTLSCSQTLNHNVMYWYQQKSSQAPKLLFHYYDKDFNNEADTPDNFQSRRPNTSFCFLDIRSPGLGDTAMYLCATSSRTLAGGADTQYFGPGTRLTVL.

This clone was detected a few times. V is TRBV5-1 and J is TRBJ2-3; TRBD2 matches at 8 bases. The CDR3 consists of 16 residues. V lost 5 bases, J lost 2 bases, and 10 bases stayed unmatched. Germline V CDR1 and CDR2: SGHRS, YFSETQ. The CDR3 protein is CASREGRSGATDTQYF. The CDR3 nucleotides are TGCGCCAGCAGAGAGGGACGTAGCGGGGCCACAGATACGCAGTATTTT.

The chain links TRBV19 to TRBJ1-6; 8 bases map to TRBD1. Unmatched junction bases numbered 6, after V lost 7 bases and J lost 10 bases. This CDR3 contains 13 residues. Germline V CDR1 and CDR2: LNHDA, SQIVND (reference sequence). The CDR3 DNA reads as TGTGCCAGTAAGGACAGGGACGAGTCACCCCTCCACTTT. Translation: CASKDRDESPLHF.

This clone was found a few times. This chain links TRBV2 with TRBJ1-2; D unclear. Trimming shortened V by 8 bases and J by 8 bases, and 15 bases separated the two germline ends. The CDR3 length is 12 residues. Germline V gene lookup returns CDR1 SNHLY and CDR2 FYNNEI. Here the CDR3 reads CASSFPGEGYTF. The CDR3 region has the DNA TGTGCCAGCTCTTTCCCCGGGGAAGGCTACACCTTC.

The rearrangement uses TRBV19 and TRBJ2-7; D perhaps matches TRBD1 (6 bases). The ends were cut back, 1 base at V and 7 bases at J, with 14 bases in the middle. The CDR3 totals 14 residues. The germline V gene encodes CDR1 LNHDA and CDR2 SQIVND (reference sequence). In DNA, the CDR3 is TGTGCCAGTAGTATAGGTAGGGGGAGTTTGGAGCAGTACTTC. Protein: CASSIGRGSLEQYF.

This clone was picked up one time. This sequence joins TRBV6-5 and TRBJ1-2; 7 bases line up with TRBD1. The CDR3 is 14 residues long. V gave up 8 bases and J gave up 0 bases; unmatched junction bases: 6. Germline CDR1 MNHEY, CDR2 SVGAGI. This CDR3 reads CASEFRGTNYGYTF. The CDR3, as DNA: TGTGCCAGCGAATTCAGGGGGACTAACTATGGCTACACCTTC.

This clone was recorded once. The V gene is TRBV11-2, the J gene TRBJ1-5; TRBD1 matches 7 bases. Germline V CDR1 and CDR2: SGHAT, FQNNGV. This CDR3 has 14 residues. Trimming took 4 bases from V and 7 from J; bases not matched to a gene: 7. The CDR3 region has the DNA TGTGCCAGCAGCTCGACAGGGTTCAACCAGCCCCAGCATTTT. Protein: CASSSTGFNQPQHF.

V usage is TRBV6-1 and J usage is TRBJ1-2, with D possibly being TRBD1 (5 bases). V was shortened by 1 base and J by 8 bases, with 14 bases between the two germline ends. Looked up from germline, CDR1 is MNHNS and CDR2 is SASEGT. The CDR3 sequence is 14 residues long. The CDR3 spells CASSEEGGVGGYTF. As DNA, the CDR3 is TGTGCCAGCAGTGAAGAGGGAGGGGTGGGCGGCTACACCTTC.

The CDR3 region is CASSYRGRSNQPQHF. The CDR3 bases are TGTGCCAGCAGTTACAGGGGCCGTAGCAATCAGCCCCAGCATTTT. J is TRBJ1-5 and V is TRBV6-6; tentative D call: TRBD1 (5 bases). The V end lost 2 bases, the J end lost 0 bases, and 8 bases lay between the germline ends. Germline-derived CDR1 and CDR2 are MNHNY and SVGAGI (reference sequence). This CDR3 comprises 15 residues.

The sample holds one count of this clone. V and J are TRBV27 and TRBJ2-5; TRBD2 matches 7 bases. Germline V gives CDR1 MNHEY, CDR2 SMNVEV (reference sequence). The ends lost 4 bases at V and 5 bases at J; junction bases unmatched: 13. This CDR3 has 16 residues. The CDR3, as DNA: TGTGCCAGCAGTTCCCCCCACGGGGGGAAGATGGAGACCCAGTACTTC. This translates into CASSSPHGGKMETQYF.

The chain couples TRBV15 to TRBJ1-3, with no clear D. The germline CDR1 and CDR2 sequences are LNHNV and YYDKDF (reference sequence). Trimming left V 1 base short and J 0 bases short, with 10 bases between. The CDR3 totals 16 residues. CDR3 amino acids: CATSRALPSSGNTIYF. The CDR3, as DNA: TGTGCCACCAGCAGAGCCCTCCCTAGCTCTGGAAACACCATATATTTT.

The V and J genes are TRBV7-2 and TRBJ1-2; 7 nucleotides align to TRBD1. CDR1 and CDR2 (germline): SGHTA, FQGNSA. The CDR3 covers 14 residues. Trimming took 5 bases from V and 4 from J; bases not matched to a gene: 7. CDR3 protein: CASSRQGEIYGYTF. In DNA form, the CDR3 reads TGTGCCAGCAGCCGGCAGGGGGAAATCTATGGCTACACCTTC. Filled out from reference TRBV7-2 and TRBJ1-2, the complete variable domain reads GAGVSQSPSNKVTEKGKDVELRCDPISGHTALYWYRQSLGQGLEFLIYFQGNSAPDKSGLPSDRFSAERTGGSVSTLTIQRTQQEDSAVYLCASSRQGEIYGYTFGSGTRLTVV.

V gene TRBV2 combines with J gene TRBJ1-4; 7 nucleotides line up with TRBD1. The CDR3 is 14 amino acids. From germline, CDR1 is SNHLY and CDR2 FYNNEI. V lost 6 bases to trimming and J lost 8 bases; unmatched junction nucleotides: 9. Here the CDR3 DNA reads TGTGCCAGCAGGGGGCTGACAGGGCTCGAAAAACTGTTTTTT. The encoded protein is CASRGLTGLEKLFF.

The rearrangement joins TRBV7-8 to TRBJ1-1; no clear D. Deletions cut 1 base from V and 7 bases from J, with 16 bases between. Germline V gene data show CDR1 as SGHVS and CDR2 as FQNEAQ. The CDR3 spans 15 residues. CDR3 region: CASSLVVGREGEAFF. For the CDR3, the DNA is TGTGCCAGCAGCTTAGTGGTGGGGAGAGAGGGTGAAGCTTTCTTT.

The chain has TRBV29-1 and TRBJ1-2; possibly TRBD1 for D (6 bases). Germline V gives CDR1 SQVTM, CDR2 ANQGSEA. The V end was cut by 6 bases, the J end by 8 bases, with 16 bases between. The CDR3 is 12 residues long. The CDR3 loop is CSVGGQFGGYTF. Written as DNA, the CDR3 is TGCAGCGTCGGCGGACAGTTCGGGGGCTACACCTTC.

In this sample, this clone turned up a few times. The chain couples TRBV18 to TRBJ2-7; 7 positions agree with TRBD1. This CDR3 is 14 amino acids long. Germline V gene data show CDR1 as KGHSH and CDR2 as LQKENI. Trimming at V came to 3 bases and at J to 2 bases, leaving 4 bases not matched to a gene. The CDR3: CASSPGDSAYEQYF. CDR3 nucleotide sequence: TGTGCCAGCTCACCGGGGGACAGCGCCTACGAGCAGTACTTC. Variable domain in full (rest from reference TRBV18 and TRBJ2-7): NAGVMQNPRHLVRRRGQEARLRCSPMKGHSHVYWYRQLPEEGLKFMVYLQKENIIDESGMPKERFSAEFPKEGPSILRIQQVVRGDSAAYFCASSPGDSAYEQYFGPGTRLTVT.

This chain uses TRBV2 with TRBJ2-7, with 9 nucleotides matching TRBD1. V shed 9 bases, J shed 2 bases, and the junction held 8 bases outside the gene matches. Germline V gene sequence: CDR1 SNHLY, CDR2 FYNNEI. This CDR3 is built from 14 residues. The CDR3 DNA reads TGTGCCAGTAGGGGGGACAGGGTGACCTACGAGCAGTACTTC. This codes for CASRGDRVTYEQYF.

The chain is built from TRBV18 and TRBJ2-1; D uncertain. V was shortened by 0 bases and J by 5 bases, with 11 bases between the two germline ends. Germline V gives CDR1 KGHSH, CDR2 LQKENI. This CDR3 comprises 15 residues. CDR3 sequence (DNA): TGTGCCAGCTCACCACCGGCCACATCGCACAATGAGCAGTTCTTC. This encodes CASSPPATSHNEQFF.

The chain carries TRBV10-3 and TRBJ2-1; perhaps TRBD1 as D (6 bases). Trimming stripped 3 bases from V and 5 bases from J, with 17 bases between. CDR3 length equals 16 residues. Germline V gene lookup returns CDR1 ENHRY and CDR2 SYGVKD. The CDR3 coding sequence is TGTGCCATCAGTGACTCCCCCCGGGCAGGGGACAATGAGCAGTTCTTC. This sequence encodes CAISDSPRAGDNEQFF.

The DNA for the CDR3 is TGCAGCGTTGCCCAGACGACCGGGGATACGCAGTATTTT. It specifies CSVAQTTGDTQYF. The genes are TRBV29-1 and TRBJ2-3; the D is unclear. Per the germline V gene, CDR1 is SQVTM and CDR2 is ANQGSEA. The CDR3 length is 13 residues. V was cut by 4 bases and J by 6 bases, with 14 bases left in between.

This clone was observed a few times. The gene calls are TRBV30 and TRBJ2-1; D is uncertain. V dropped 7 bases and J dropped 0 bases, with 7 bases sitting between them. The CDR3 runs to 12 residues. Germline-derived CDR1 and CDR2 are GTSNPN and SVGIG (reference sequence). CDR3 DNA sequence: TGTGCCTTTCTAAGCTCCTACAATGAGCAGTTCTTC. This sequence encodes CAFLSSYNEQFF.

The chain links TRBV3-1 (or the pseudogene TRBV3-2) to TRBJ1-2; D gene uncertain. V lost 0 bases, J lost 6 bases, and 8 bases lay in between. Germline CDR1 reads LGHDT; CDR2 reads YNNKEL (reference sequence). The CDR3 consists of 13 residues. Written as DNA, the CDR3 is TGTGCCAGCAGCCAAGAGGCAGTAAATGGCTACACCTTC. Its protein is CASSQEAVNGYTF.